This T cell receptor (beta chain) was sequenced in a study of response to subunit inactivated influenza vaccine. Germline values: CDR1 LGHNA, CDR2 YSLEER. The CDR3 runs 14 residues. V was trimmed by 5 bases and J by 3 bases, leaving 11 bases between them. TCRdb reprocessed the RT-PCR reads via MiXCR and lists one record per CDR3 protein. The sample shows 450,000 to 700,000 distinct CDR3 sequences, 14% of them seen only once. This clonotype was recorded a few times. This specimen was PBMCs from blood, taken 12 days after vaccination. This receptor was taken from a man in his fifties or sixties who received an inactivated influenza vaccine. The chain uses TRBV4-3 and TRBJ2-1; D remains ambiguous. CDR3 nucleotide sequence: TGCGCCAGCAGCTGGGAAGCCTACTACAATGAGCAGTTCTTC. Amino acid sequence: CASSWEAYYNEQFF.